A single sample is the source of the 30 T cell receptor beta chains below, sequenced in a study of T-cell memory formation after mild COVID-19. Each CDR3 protein is one row after TCRdb ran MiXCR on the 5' RACE reads. Here the sample spans 75,000 to 95,000 distinct CDR3 sequences, about an eighth being singletons. The sample consisted of PBMCs or a T cell subset sorted from them (not recorded which). Receptor source: an adult woman who had mild COVID-19 (a few samples of this study predate the infection). Cell type and time point are not known.

This chain uses TRBV24-1 with TRBJ2-1; D uncertain. This CDR3 is built from 12 residues. Germline V gives CDR1 KGHDR, CDR2 SFDVKD. V lost 3 bases to trimming and J lost 8 bases, with 7 bases between them. The CDR3 DNA reads TGTGCCACCAGTGATCATGGCGATGAGCAGTTCTTC. It specifies CATSDHGDEQFF.

This clonotype was observed a handful of times. The chain couples TRBV2 to TRBJ2-3, with D unclear. CDR3 length: 15 amino acids. Germline lookup yields CDR1 SNHLY and CDR2 FYNNEI. With 6 bases removed from V and 2 bases from J, the gap between germline ends came to 15 bases. The CDR3, as DNA: TGTGCCAGCAGCCTAGAACAGACTCTCACAGATACGCAGTATTTT. Translated: CASSLEQTLTDTQYF.

This clonotype was found a few times. This chain links TRBV7-9 with TRBJ1-1; D gene uncertain. Looked up from germline, CDR1 is SEHNR and CDR2 is FQNEAQ (reference sequence). V was shortened by 1 base and J by 6 bases, with 6 bases between the two germline ends. This CDR3 is built from 12 residues. CDR3 sequence: CASSLVGSEAFF. For the CDR3, the DNA is TGTGCCAGCAGCTTAGTGGGTTCTGAAGCTTTCTTT.

This clonotype occurred many times. The chain couples TRBV4-2 to TRBJ2-7; D unclear. The V end lost 0 bases, the J end lost 7 bases, and 16 bases lay between the germline ends. This CDR3 has 15 residues. Germline V lookup: CDR1 LGHNA, CDR2 YNFKEQ. The CDR3 bases are TGTGCCAGCAGCCAAGATCTAAGGCCGGCCCTGGAGCAGTACTTC. Its translation: CASSQDLRPALEQYF.

The chain joins TRBV19 to TRBJ1-1; the D gene is possibly TRBD1 (6 bases). Trimming pared 3 bases from V and 4 bases from J, leaving 15 bases between. Per the germline V gene, CDR1 is LNHDA and CDR2 is SQIVND (reference sequence). The CDR3 is 15 residues long. CDR3 DNA: TGTGCCAGTAGTATTGGGGGGCATTGGGGCACTGAAGCTTTCTTT. Its protein product is CASSIGGHWGTEAFF.

The chain couples TRBV2 to TRBJ2-5, with D unresolved. V lost 7 bases and J 7 bases, leaving 13 bases between the germline ends. CDR3 size: 12 residues. Germline CDR1 reads SNHLY; CDR2 reads FYNNEI. CDR3 in DNA: TGTGCCAGCATCTCCCGTGACGGGACCCAGTACTTC. Encoded protein: CASISRDGTQYF.

This clonotype was detected a few times. The chain has TRBV12-3 or TRBV12-4 and TRBJ1-1; possible D gene TRBD1, 5 bases. The CDR3 runs 14 residues. The germline V and J ends were trimmed by 6 bases and 4 bases, with 15 bases remaining between them. This CDR3 is CASSPNGAGTEAFF. CDR3 nucleotide sequence: TGTGCCAGCAGCCCGAATGGGGCGGGCACTGAAGCTTTCTTT.

The CDR3 coding sequence is TGCAGCGTTGAAGACGAGGGACGGAGCTCCTACGAGCAGTACTTC. The encoded protein is CSVEDEGRSSYEQYF. This chain connects TRBV29-1 to TRBJ2-7; either TRBD1 or TRBD2 may supply D (5 bases each). Looked up from germline, CDR1 is SQVTM and CDR2 is ANQGSEA. The CDR3 spans 15 residues. Trimming took 0 bases from V and 0 from J, leaving 12 bases between them.

The chain has TRBV6-1 and TRBJ2-1; perhaps TRBD1 as D (6 bases). V lost 6 bases and J lost 4, with 13 bases in between. This CDR3 is 14 amino acids long. Germline assignment: CDR1 MNHNS and CDR2 SASEGT. The CDR3 protein is CASRGAGQYNEQFF. The CDR3 region has the DNA TGTGCCAGCAGAGGGGCAGGACAGTACAATGAGCAGTTCTTC.

This clonotype was seen a few times. CDR3 DNA: TGCAGTGCTTCCCGACTAGCTTCCACAGATACGCAGTATTTT. Translating gives CSASRLASTDTQYF. The chain carries TRBV20-1 and TRBJ2-3; 7 bases align to TRBD2. The CDR3 sequence is 14 residues long. V shed 5 bases and J 2 bases; nucleotides not matched to a gene: 7. Germline V lookup: CDR1 DFQATT, CDR2 SNEGSKA (reference sequence).

The J gene is TRBJ2-7, the V gene TRBV27, with a tentative D call TRBD1 (5 bases). Germline values: CDR1 MNHEY, CDR2 SMNVEV (reference sequence). V gave up 4 bases and J gave up 3 bases, with 13 bases separating them. The CDR3 length is 14 residues. CDR3 protein: CASSSRVRVYEQYF. The CDR3 nucleotides are TGTGCCAGCAGTTCCAGGGTAAGGGTCTACGAGCAGTACTTC.

V is TRBV27 and J is TRBJ1-4; D not resolved. The CDR3 runs to 15 residues. Germline V gene sequence: CDR1 MNHEY, CDR2 SMNVEV (reference sequence). V was clipped by 6 bases and J by 5 bases, with 16 bases between them. CDR3 residues: CASSVEGELNEKLFF. CDR3 nucleotides: TGTGCCAGCAGCGTAGAGGGAGAACTGAATGAAAAACTGTTTTTT. Full variable domain (remainder filled in from reference TRBV27 and TRBJ1-4): EAQVTQNPRYLITVTGKKLTVTCSQNMNHEYMSWYRQDPGLGLRQIYYSMNVEVTDKGDVPEGYKVSRKEKRNFPLILESPSPNQTSLYFCASSVEGELNEKLFFGSGTQLSVL.

Turning to this clonotype: The junction departs from the called germline gene at one end, perhaps through a read error. This sequence joins TRBV6-2 or TRBV6-3 and TRBJ1-6, with TRBD1 as a possible D gene (5 bases). Germline V lookup: CDR1 MNHEY, CDR2 SVGEGT. The CDR3 is made up of 12 amino acids. This CDR3 reads CASSYSSTGRTF. Written as DNA, the CDR3 is TGTGCCAGCAGTTACTCTTCAACGGGACGGACGTTT.

This chain connects TRBV29-1 to TRBJ2-7; 8 bases align to TRBD1. Germline trimming cut 8 bases from V and 1 base from J; bases unmatched to any gene: 4. The CDR3 runs 12 residues. Germline CDR1 SQVTM, CDR2 ANQGSEA. The CDR3 coding sequence is TGCAGCATCAGGACAGGGTCCTACGAGCAGTACTTC. Protein product: CSIRTGSYEQYF.

This clonotype has more than one count but fewer than ten. The chain has TRBV12-3 or TRBV12-4 and TRBJ2-7, with 8 bases aligning to TRBD1. CDR3 length equals 16 residues. V was pared by 5 bases and J by 1 base, with 10 bases of the junction left unmatched. The CDR3 nucleotides are TGTGCCAGCAGTCCTCCGGGGACAGGATTTTCCTACGAGCAGTACTTC. This sequence encodes CASSPPGTGFSYEQYF.

J is TRBJ2-1 and V is TRBV7-8; no clear D. V gave up 5 bases and J gave up 5 bases, with 22 bases separating them. This CDR3 spans 17 amino acids. Germline V gene data show CDR1 as SGHVS and CDR2 as FQNEAQ. The CDR3 region has the DNA TGTGCCAGCAGCCCCGTTCGAGCTTCGCCCTTAAACAATGAGCAGTTCTTC. Its translation: CASSPVRASPLNNEQFF. The full variable domain, in which reference TRBV7-8 and TRBJ2-1 provide the parts outside the CDR3, is GAGVSQSPRYKVAKRGQDVALRCDPISGHVSLFWYQQALGQGPEFLTYFQNEAQLDKSGLPSDRFFAERPEGSVSTLKIQRTQQEDSAVYLCASSPVRASPLNNEQFFGPGTRLTVL.

The rearrangement links TRBV27 to TRBJ2-7, with a weak D call TRBD2 (6 bases). The germline V gene has CDR1 MNHEY and CDR2 SMNVEV (reference sequence). The V and J ends lost 2 bases and 4 bases respectively, with 12 bases between them. There are 14 residues in the CDR3. The CDR3 DNA reads TGTGCCAGCAGTTTAGTGCAGGGAGGTTACGAGCAGTACTTC. Its translation: CASSLVQGGYEQYF.

This clonotype was recorded many times. The chain employs TRBV24-1 and TRBJ2-1; 7 bases fit TRBD1. J gave up 7 bases and V 7 bases, and 6 bases lay outside the gene matches. CDR3 length: 13 residues. CDR1 is KGHDR, CDR2 SFDVKD, per germline. CDR3 coding DNA: TGTGCCACCAGGGAGACAGGGATGAATGAGCAGTTCTTC. This encodes CATRETGMNEQFF.

This chain uses TRBV9 with TRBJ2-5, with 7 bases that match TRBD1. Trimming at V came to 1 base and at J to 4 bases, leaving 4 bases not matched to a gene. CDR1 is SGDLS, CDR2 YYNGEE, per germline. CDR3 length: 14 amino acids. The CDR3 nucleotides are TGTGCCAGCAGCGTATTAGGGGGCTCAGAGACCCAGTACTTC. This gives the protein CASSVLGGSETQYF.

This clonotype was detected only a few times. CDR3 sequence: CASSLNGDGYSYEQYF. CDR3 in DNA: TGTGCCAGCAGCTTGAATGGTGACGGCTACTCCTACGAGCAGTACTTC. V is TRBV5-5 and J is TRBJ2-7, with D unclear. The germline V gene has CDR1 SGHKS and CDR2 YYEKEE (reference sequence). Trimming left V 1 base short and J 0 bases short, with 14 bases between. This CDR3 has 16 amino acids.

This clonotype appeared a few times. V is TRBV4-3 and J is TRBJ1-2; D remains unclear. From germline, CDR1 is LGHNA and CDR2 YSLEER. CDR3 length equals 14 residues. Trimming removed 0 bases at V and 4 bases at J, with 9 bases between. As DNA, the CDR3 is TGCGCCAGCAGCCAAGATAGAACGGTCTATGGCTACACCTTC. This gives the protein CASSQDRTVYGYTF.

The chain joins TRBV18 to TRBJ2-7; 10 bases fit TRBD1. The V gene's germline CDR1 is KGHSH and CDR2 LQKENI. The V segment lost 3 bases and the J segment 2 bases; nucleotides outside the gene matches: 7. CDR3 length equals 16 residues. The CDR3 here is CASSPGAGQGTYEQYF. The CDR3 DNA follows: TGTGCCAGCTCACCGGGGGCGGGACAGGGGACCTACGAGCAGTACTTC.

This clonotype has just a few counts. This chain uses TRBV29-1 with TRBJ2-5; TRBD2 matches at 10 bases. Trimming took 7 bases from V and 5 from J; bases not matched to a gene: 13. CDR3 length equals 15 residues. The germline gives CDR1 SQVTM, CDR2 ANQGSEA. In nucleotides, the CDR3 is TGCAGCGGTTTGGGGCTAGCGGGAGCGGTGGAGACCCAGTACTTC. This sequence encodes CSGLGLAGAVETQYF.

A few counts support this clonotype. The rearrangement joins TRBV7-8 to TRBJ2-7; no clear D gene. CDR3 length: 14 residues. CDR1 is SGHVS and CDR2 is FQNEAQ in the germline V gene. V was cut by 4 bases and J by 3 bases, with 13 bases left in between. The CDR3 loop is CASSSPEPLYEQYF. CDR3 sequence (DNA): TGTGCCAGCAGCTCCCCCGAGCCGCTCTACGAGCAGTACTTC.

This clonotype turned up a few times. The gene calls are TRBV6-1 and TRBJ2-3, with 7 bases matching TRBD2. The germline V gene encodes CDR1 MNHNS and CDR2 SASEGT. The CDR3 runs 14 residues. V shed 8 bases and J 3 bases; nucleotides not matched to a gene: 8. The CDR3 sequence: CASRGLVGTDTQYF. In DNA, the CDR3 is TGTGCCAGCCGCGGACTAGTCGGTACAGATACGCAGTATTTT.

This clonotype was observed a few times. The gene calls are TRBV6-5 and TRBJ2-5; possible D gene TRBD2, 6 bases. This CDR3 comprises 15 residues. Trimming pared 4 bases from V and 3 bases from J, leaving 15 bases between. Germline lookup yields CDR1 MNHEY and CDR2 SVGAGI. CDR3 region: CASSSRWRAEETQYF. The CDR3 nucleotides read TGTGCCAGCAGTTCCCGGTGGAGGGCAGAAGAGACCCAGTACTTC.

This clonotype appeared many times. It is unclear where the CDR3 begins or ends on the DNA, so no DNA is shown, and the CDR3 is as TCRdb lists it. V gene TRBV20-1 combines with J gene TRBJ2-4; TRBD1 is the table's D call, not checked against the DNA. Ends included, the CDR3 has 13 residues. In germline, CDR1 is DFQATT, CDR2 SNEGSKA (reference sequence). CDR3: CSARDVGSGIRYF.

This clonotype was detected a few times. This chain connects TRBV24-1 to TRBJ1-1; no firm D call. CDR3 length: 11 amino acids. V was trimmed by 8 bases and J by 11 bases, leaving 14 bases between them. The germline V gene encodes CDR1 KGHDR and CDR2 SFDVKD. In nucleotides, the CDR3 is TGTGCCACCATCCTGAACACGGGGGCTTTCTTT. Its protein product is CATILNTGAFF.

The V and J genes are TRBV5-5 and TRBJ1-2; tentatively, D is TRBD1 (5 bases). V was pared by 4 bases and J by 7 bases, with 20 bases between. CDR1 and CDR2 from the germline V gene are SGHKS and YYEKEE (reference sequence). The CDR3 loop spans 15 amino acids. The CDR3 spells CASSTSTREEAGYTF. The CDR3 nucleotides are TGTGCCAGCAGCACCTCGACCAGGGAAGAGGCTGGCTACACCTTC. Full variable domain (missing parts from reference TRBV5-5 and TRBJ1-2): DAGVTQSPTHLIKTRGQQVTLRCSPISGHKSVSWYQQVLGQGPQFIFQYYEKEERGRGNFPDRFSARQFPNYSSELNVNALLLGDSALYLCASSTSTREEAGYTFGSGTRLTVV.

This clonotype was seen a handful of times. The chain has TRBV10-2 and TRBJ2-2; 11 bases match TRBD1. The CDR3 covers 16 residues. Looked up from germline, CDR1 is WSHSY and CDR2 is SAAADI. J gave up 5 bases and V 2 bases, and 4 bases lay outside the gene matches. CDR3: CASSEEGTGGTGELFF. CDR3 DNA: TGCGCCAGCAGTGAGGAGGGGACAGGGGGGACCGGGGAGCTGTTTTTT.